This T cell receptor (beta chain) came from a study of blood T cell repertoires in COVID-19. Study-wide background: Samples came from the United States, Italy and Spain, spanning acute and convalescent COVID-19.

Participant age was roughly 18 to 100 years, and participants resided in 25 or so US areas. Two negative PCRs, clearance, or symptom resolution had been documented for recovered Cohort 3 donors. Trimming stripped 1 base from V and 3 bases from J, with 8 bases between. Germline V gene sequence: CDR1 LNHDA, CDR2 SQIVND (reference sequence). The CDR3 totals 14 residues. Produced via immunoSEQ multiplex PCR; TCRdb's table is partial and in-frame only. The repertoire holds 150,000 to 200,000 clones, just over 85% seen once, with roughly 9% in the top ten. The TCR was taken from a woman younger than 35 who had recovered from COVID-19. Sequenced material: PBMCs or T cells enriched from blood (not recorded which). This rearrangement joins TRBV19 to TRBJ2-3; possible D gene TRBD1, 6 bases. The CDR3 DNA reads TGTGCCAGTAGTATAGCCAGGGGAACAGATACGCAGTATTTT. It translates to CASSIARGTDTQYF.